Each of the 4 T cell receptor beta chains below was sequenced from the same sample in a study of shared clonotypes between healthy human individuals. Sequenced by immunoSEQ multiplex PCR; TCRdb stores in-frame clones only, minus some. The table lists some 1.5 million clones, approximately 98% of them singletons. Sequencing input: naive CD4+ T cells sorted from blood. Subset in this sample: CD45RA+ positively selected. The receptors come from a man under 40 in good health.

The sample holds a few counts of this clone. V and J are TRBV18 and TRBJ2-7, with D perhaps matching TRBD1 (6 bases). The V gene's germline CDR1 is KGHSH and CDR2 LQKENI. This CDR3 is 15 amino acids long. V lost 4 bases, J lost 3 bases, and 16 bases lay in between. DNA for the CDR3: TGTGCCAGCTCACGAGGGACACCTAGGAACTACGAGCAGTACTTC. Protein: CASSRGTPRNYEQYF.

The J gene is TRBJ2-5, the V gene TRBV2; D possibly corresponds to TRBD2 (6 bases). CDR3 size: 13 residues. Germline V gene sequence: CDR1 SNHLY, CDR2 FYNNEI. Trimming took off 10 bases at V and 5 bases at J, with 17 bases between the two ends. The CDR3, as DNA: TGTGCCATTAGACTAGTAGGTTTCGAGACCCAGTACTTC. The encoded protein is CAIRLVGFETQYF.

DNA for the CDR3: TGTGCCAGCAGTTCACCCGCGACGGGGGCGGCTGAGCAGTTCTTC. Translated, it gives CASSSPATGAAEQFF. The V gene is TRBV28, the J gene TRBJ2-1; D might be TRBD1 or TRBD2, each matching 6 bases. V lost 4 bases and J lost 9, with 19 bases in between. The CDR3 runs 15 residues. From germline, CDR1 is MDHEN and CDR2 SYDVKM. Supplemented by reference TRBV28 and TRBJ2-1, the full variable domain reads DVKVTQSSRYLVKRTGEKVFLECVQDMDHENMFWYRQDPGLGLRLIYFSYDVKMKEKGDIPEGYSVSREKKERFSLILESASTNQTSMYLCASSSPATGAAEQFFGPGTRLTVL.

This chain uses TRBV20-1 with TRBJ1-2; no clear D. This CDR3 has 9 amino acids. Germline CDR1 and CDR2: DFQATT and SNEGSKA (reference sequence). The germline V and J ends were trimmed by 1 base and 8 bases, with 2 bases remaining between them. CDR3 loop: CSARGGYTF. In DNA form, the CDR3 reads TGCAGTGCTAGAGGCGGCTACACCTTC.